This TCR beta chain is from a study of T-cell memory formation after mild COVID-19. Study details: TCR clusters were largely donor specific. Study-wide results and caveats: Several responding clones turned up in pre-infection memory, indicating that cross-reactive memory may have taken part. CD8+ contracting clones occupied EMRA, while CD4+ ones occupied mainly CM and EM.

TCRdb itself ran the 5' RACE reads through MiXCR, one entry per CDR3 protein. This repertoire shows about 270,000 distinct CDR3 sequences, about 16% found once; its top ten account for roughly 20%. Regarding this clonotype: Its antigen is undetermined.

The sequence derives from a man aged 18 to 29 who had mild COVID-19 (a few samples of this study predate the infection). Cell type and time point are not known. Material: PBMCs or a T cell subset sorted from them (not recorded which).

CDR3 in amino acids: CAAGGIEGTEAFF. CDR3 bases: TGTGCCGCTGGGGGGATAGAGGGCACTGAAGCTTTCTTT. V usage is TRBV6-6 and J usage is TRBJ1-1; a possible D gene is TRBD1 (5 bases). Trimming took off 11 bases at V and 4 bases at J, with 17 bases between the two ends. Germline CDR1 is MNHNY and CDR2 is SVGAGI (reference sequence). This CDR3 has 13 amino acids.